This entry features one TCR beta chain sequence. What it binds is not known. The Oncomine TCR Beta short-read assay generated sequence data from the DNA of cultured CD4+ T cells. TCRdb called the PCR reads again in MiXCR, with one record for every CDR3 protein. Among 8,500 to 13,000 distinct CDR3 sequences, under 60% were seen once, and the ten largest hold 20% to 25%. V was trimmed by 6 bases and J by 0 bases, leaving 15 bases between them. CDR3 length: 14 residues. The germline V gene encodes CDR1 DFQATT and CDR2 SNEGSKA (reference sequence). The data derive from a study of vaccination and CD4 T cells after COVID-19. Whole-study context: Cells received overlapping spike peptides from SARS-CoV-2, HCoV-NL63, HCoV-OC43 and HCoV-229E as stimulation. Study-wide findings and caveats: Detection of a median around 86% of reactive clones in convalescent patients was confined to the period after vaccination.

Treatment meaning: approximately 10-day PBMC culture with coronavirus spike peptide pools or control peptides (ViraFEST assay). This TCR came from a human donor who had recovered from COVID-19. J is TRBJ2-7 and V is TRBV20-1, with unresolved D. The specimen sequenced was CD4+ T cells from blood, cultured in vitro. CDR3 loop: CSAPGPWGSYEQYF. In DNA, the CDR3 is TGCAGTGCGCCCGGCCCCTGGGGCTCCTACGAGCAGTACTTC.